One sample yielded the 29 T cell receptor beta chains listed below, sequenced in a study of T cells in women clearing cervical HPV infection. The repertoire was sequenced with immunoSEQ multiplex PCR; TCRdb's copy has only in-frame clones and lacks some. This specimen shows 44,000 or so clones; the ten leading clones hold approximately 1%. The sequenced sample was blood buffy coat. All receptors come from a woman aged 18-69 years with a cervical HPV16 infection that either progressed to CIN3+ or cleared (not recorded which).

About this clone: Read sequence stops 3 residues before the CDR3 end, and the germline J gene provides the missing end. The J gene is TRBJ1-1, the V gene TRBV5-4; TRBD1 is a possible D gene (5 bases). Between the trimmed V and J ends, which lost 0 bases and 4 bases, there was a span of 10 bases. CDR1 and CDR2 (germline): SGHNT, YYREEE (reference sequence). The CDR3 is 14 residues long. The CDR3 spells CASSLVRGGTEAFF. CDR3 bases read: TGTGCCAGCAGCTTGGTTCGGGGGGGCACTGAA.

Of note for this clone: The read is 3 residues too short to cover the CDR3 end, so that end is filled in from the germline J gene. The gene calls are TRBV7-6 and TRBJ1-1; 7 bases are shared with TRBD1. Losses at the gene ends were 3 bases for V and 7 bases for J; bases not matched to a gene: 11. This CDR3 has 15 amino acids. The germline CDR1 and CDR2 sequences are SGHVS and FNYEAQ. CDR3 bases read: TGTGCCAGCAGCTTGGGACAGAGCCTGAGGGGTGAA. This translates into CASSLGQSLRGE. Given in full, the CDR3 is CASSLGQSLRGEAFF.

Note on this clone: Coverage ceases 3 residues before the CDR3 finishes, and the germline J gene fills in the end. V and J are TRBV10-3 and TRBJ2-2; 8 bases are a match to TRBD1. In germline, CDR1 is ENHRY, CDR2 SYGVKD. This CDR3 has 17 residues. Losses at the gene ends were 0 bases for V and 7 bases for J; bases not matched to a gene: 10. The sequenced part of the CDR3 DNA is TGTGCCATCAGTGAGTCCTCGGCAGGGGGCGTAGGCGGGGAG. Translation gives CAISESSAGGVGGE. The CDR3 as a whole reads CAISESSAGGVGGELFF.

To note about this clone: The junction departs from the called germline gene at one end, perhaps through a read error. The CDR3 end is not reached by the read, which stops 3 residues before it; the germline J gene fills it in. The chain employs TRBV7-9 and TRBJ2-7, with TRBD2 as a possible D gene (5 bases). The germline V gene has CDR1 SEHNR and CDR2 FQNEAQ (reference sequence). The CDR3 totals 12 residues. The part of the CDR3 DNA that was read is TGTACCAGCAGCCGAGGGCCTTACGAG. Its protein is CTSSRGPYE. The full CDR3 protein is CTSSRGPYEQYF.

Points on this clone: The CDR3 goes on 3 residues after the read ends, and that part is filled in from the germline J gene. V gene TRBV19 combines with J gene TRBJ2-3; D is ambiguous. Germline CDR1 LNHDA, CDR2 SQIVND (reference sequence). This CDR3 comprises 14 residues. Trimming left V 6 bases short and J 2 bases short, with 12 bases between. The CDR3 DNA, read in part, is TGTGCCAGTAGAGGTGCCCCAAACACAGATACG. Translating it yields CASRGAPNTDT. The whole CDR3 sequence reads CASRGAPNTDTQYF.

With regard to this clone: The observed sequence ends 3 residues before the CDR3 terminus, with the missing tail filled in from the germline J gene. The chain joins TRBV19 to TRBJ1-2; 10 positions match TRBD1. The CDR3 spans 15 residues. Germline CDR1 is LNHDA and CDR2 is SQIVND (reference sequence). Partial CDR3 DNA: TGTGCCAGTAGTATCGGACAGGGGGTGGTCTACGAC. This gives the protein CASSIGQGVVYD. The whole CDR3 region reads CASSIGQGVVYDYTF. Variable domain in full (rest from reference TRBV19 and TRBJ1-2): DGGITQSPKYLFRKEGQNVTLSCEQNLNHDAMYWYRQDPGQGLRLIYYSQIVNDFQKGDIAEGYSVSREKKESFPLTVTSAQKNPTAFYLCASSIGQGVVYDYTFGSGTRLTVV.

In regard to this clone: The CDR3 is cut off 3 residues early in the read; its end comes from the germline J gene. The chain recombines TRBV7-9 with TRBJ2-4, with D perhaps TRBD2 (6 bases). The CDR3 contains 14 residues. Germline V gives CDR1 SEHNR, CDR2 FQNEAQ (reference sequence). The DNA read from the CDR3 is TGTGCCAGCAGCGGAGGGGCGTCTGTTGCTAGT. It yields the protein CASSGGASVAS. The whole CDR3 protein reads CASSGGASVASQYF.

With regard to this clone: The read stops 3 residues short of the end of the CDR3; the missing end is completed from the germline J gene. The chain has TRBV7-9 and TRBJ1-2; 7 bases line up with TRBD1. This CDR3 has 14 amino acids. The germline V gene encodes CDR1 SEHNR and CDR2 FQNEAQ (reference sequence). The chain's CDR3 is CASSLGSTGTGYTF. CDR3 DNA (partial): TGTGCCAGCAGCTTGGGGTCGACAGGGACCGGC.

As for this clone: The read is 3 residues too short to cover the CDR3 end, so that end is filled in from the germline J gene. The chain uses TRBV19 and TRBJ1-2; 9 nucleotides agree with TRBD1. Germline CDR1 is LNHDA and CDR2 is SQIVND (reference sequence). The junction had 4 bases not matched to a gene; V was cut back by 6 bases and J by 2 bases. CDR3 length: 14 residues. The CDR3 region is CASRSDRGNYGYTF. The DNA read from the CDR3 is TGTGCCAGTAGATCGGACAGGGGCAACTATGGC.

Worth noting for this clone: The read falls 3 residues short of the CDR3 end, and the missing part is taken from the germline J gene. V and J are TRBV28 and TRBJ2-7, with 7 bases matching TRBD2. Trimming cost V 1 base and J 5 bases; bases outside gene matches: 11. The CDR3 consists of 16 residues. Germline lookup yields CDR1 MDHEN and CDR2 SYDVKM. The DNA read from the CDR3 is TGTGCCAGCAGTTTATTCGCAGCGGGAAAACGGCACGAG. Amino acid sequence: CASSLFAAGKRHE. The full CDR3 sequence reads CASSLFAAGKRHEQYF.

Turning to this clone: The read falls 3 residues short of the CDR3 end, and the missing part is taken from the germline J gene. This sequence joins TRBV5-1 and TRBJ2-2; TRBD2 matches 9 bases. The J segment lost 2 bases and the V segment lost 4 bases, leaving 6 bases of the junction unmatched. The germline CDR1 and CDR2 sequences are SGHRS and YFSETQ. This CDR3 spans 16 amino acids. CDR3 DNA, as far as it was read: TGCGCCAGCAGCCCTCTAGCGGGGCTTAACACCGGGGAG. As protein: CASSPLAGLNTGE. In full, the CDR3 is CASSPLAGLNTGELFF.

For this clone: A junction boundary mismatches the germline segment, possibly from a read error. The CDR3 end is not reached by the read, which stops 3 residues before it; the germline J gene fills it in. The same CDR3 is also encoded by other DNA sequences in this sample. The V gene is TRBV16, the J gene TRBJ1-6; the D is unclear. The CDR3 is 16 amino acids. Germline V CDR1 and CDR2: KGHSY, FQNENV. The CDR3: CASSQSRTSVNSPLHF. Incomplete CDR3 DNA: TGTGCCAGCAGCCAATCTCGGACTTCGGTCAATTCGCCC.

As for this clone: The sequenced fragment ends 3 residues before the CDR3 boundary, so the rest is inferred from the germline J gene. The rearrangement uses TRBV20-1 and TRBJ2-3, with D tentatively TRBD2 (5 bases). The CDR3 consists of 11 residues. Germline loops: CDR1 DFQATT, CDR2 SNEGSKA (reference sequence). Partial CDR3 DNA: TGCAGTGCTAGGATGGAGCGGACG. Translated, it gives CSARMERT. The whole CDR3 reads CSARMERTQYF.

Notes on this clone: Read sequence stops 3 residues before the CDR3 end, and the germline J gene provides the missing end. The V call is TRBV7-8, the J call TRBJ1-6, with TRBD1 as a possible D gene (5 bases). The germline V gene encodes CDR1 SGHVS and CDR2 FQNEAQ. CDR3 length: 14 amino acids. V lost 2 bases, J lost 10 bases, and 12 bases lay in between. The DNA read from the CDR3 is TGTGCCAGCAGCTTAAACAGGAAGGGGTCACCC. Encoded protein: CASSLNRKGSP. The entire CDR3 sequence reads CASSLNRKGSPLHF.

Regarding this clone: The CDR3 is cut off 3 residues early in the read; its end comes from the germline J gene. Other DNA variants within this sample encode the same CDR3. The genes are TRBV7-9 and TRBJ2-3, with D hard to call. Germline V lookup: CDR1 SEHNR, CDR2 FQNEAQ (reference sequence). The V end lost 4 bases, the J end lost 0 bases, and 2 bases lay between the germline ends. This CDR3 comprises 12 residues. The CDR3 loop reads CASSSSTDTQYF. The CDR3 DNA, read in part, is TGTGCCAGCAGCTCTAGCACAGATACG.

Concerning this clone: The read is 3 residues too short to cover the CDR3 end, so that end is filled in from the germline J gene. This chain links TRBV10-1 with TRBJ2-3; 7 bases align to TRBD2. The germline V gene encodes CDR1 WNHNN and CDR2 SYGVQD (reference sequence). The CDR3 consists of 16 residues. CDR3 DNA (partial): TGCGCCAGCAGTGAGTCGGTGGGGGGGGGAGGAGGAACG. It is translated as CASSESVGGGGGT. The full CDR3 protein is CASSESVGGGGGTQYF.

Worth noting for this clone: The read ends 3 residues shy of where the CDR3 ends; the end is completed using the germline J gene. The rearrangement uses TRBV5-1 and TRBJ2-5; the match to TRBD1 covers 7 bases. This CDR3 is built from 13 residues. The V gene end was trimmed by 4 bases and the J gene end by 5 bases; junction bases not matched to a gene: 5. In germline, CDR1 is SGHRS, CDR2 YFSETQ. CDR3 DNA, as far as it was read: TGCGCCAGCAGCGTGACAGGGCCGGAGACC. Residues: CASSVTGPET. The complete CDR3 reads CASSVTGPETQYF.

The CDR3 reads CSARDGARGQSSYNEQFF. CDR3 DNA, as far as it was read: TGCAGTGCTAGAGATGGCGCGCGGGGCCAAAGCTCCTACAATGAG. V is TRBV20-1 and J is TRBJ2-1; weak D call: TRBD2 (6 bases). The read is 3 residues too short to cover the CDR3 end, so that end is filled in from the germline J gene. The CDR3 has 18 residues. The V end lost 0 bases, the J end lost 0 bases, and 18 bases lay between the germline ends. In germline, CDR1 is DFQATT, CDR2 SNEGSKA (reference sequence).

Points on this clone: The DNA ends 3 residues before the CDR3 does, and the rest of the CDR3 is filled in from the germline J gene. The chain couples TRBV30 to TRBJ2-4; 8 bases map to TRBD1. The CDR3 runs to 13 residues. Germline lookup yields CDR1 GTSNPN and CDR2 SVGIG (reference sequence). CDR3 DNA, as far as it was read: TGTGCCTGGAGTGGGACAGGGAAATATGGT. Its protein product is CAWSGTGKYG. The whole CDR3 is CAWSGTGKYGQYF. Full variable domain (rest looked up from reference TRBV30 and TRBJ2-4): SQTIHQWPATLVQPVGSPLSLECTVEGTSNPNLYWYRQAAGRGLQLLFYSVGIGQISSEVPQNLSASRPQDRQFILSSKKLLLSDSGFYLCAWSGTGKYGQYFGAGTRLSVL.

A word on this clone: The CDR3 end is not reached by the read, which stops 3 residues before it; the germline J gene fills it in. The chain couples TRBV7-8 to TRBJ1-6; maybe TRBD1 (6 bases). The germline V and J ends were trimmed by 5 bases and 9 bases, with 8 bases remaining between them. This CDR3 has 12 amino acids. Germline-derived CDR1 and CDR2 are SGHVS and FQNEAQ. CDR3 bases read: TGTGCCAGCAGCCCGGACAGTTCACCC. Protein sequence: CASSPDSSP. In full, the CDR3 is CASSPDSSPLHF.

A note on this clone: The read comes to an end 3 residues before the CDR3 does, leaving the germline J gene to fill in the end. The chain recombines TRBV7-2 with TRBJ1-6, with 8 positions matching TRBD1. With V trimmed by 4 bases and J by 9 bases, 8 bases remained unmatched. The germline V gene has CDR1 SGHTA and CDR2 FQGNSA. The CDR3 runs 15 residues. CDR3: CASSSGGQGVSPLHF. CDR3 bases read: TGTGCCAGCAGCTCAGGAGGACAGGGAGTTTCACCC.

About this clone: Read data end 3 residues before the CDR3 end; the end is taken from the germline J gene. The chain carries TRBV18 and TRBJ1-2; no clear D gene. The V gene's germline CDR1 is KGHSH and CDR2 LQKENI. This CDR3 comprises 14 residues. The covered CDR3 bases are TGTGCCAGCTCACCACTAGCGGGCACAGATACC. It is translated as CASSPLAGTDT. The whole CDR3 protein reads CASSPLAGTDTYTF.

Remarks on this clone: Coverage ceases 3 residues before the CDR3 finishes, and the germline J gene fills in the end. The gene calls are TRBV24-1 and TRBJ2-7, with 9 bases lining up with TRBD1. CDR1 and CDR2 (germline): KGHDR, SFDVKD. The CDR3 is made up of 16 amino acids. V lost 5 bases, J lost 5 bases, and 12 bases stayed unmatched. The sequenced CDR3 bases are TGTGCCACCAGTGCTACTCCGGGACAGGGACAGGACGAG. The encoded protein is CATSATPGQGQDE. The CDR3 reads in full as CATSATPGQGQDEQYF.

A note on this clone: The CDR3 end falls 3 residues outside the read, so it is completed with the germline J gene. The chain employs TRBV30 and TRBJ2-3; 7 nucleotides match TRBD2. Germline V gene data show CDR1 as GTSNPN and CDR2 as SVGIG (reference sequence). V lost 3 bases to trimming and J lost 0 bases; unmatched junction nucleotides: 0. The length of the CDR3 is 13 residues. Partial CDR3 DNA: TGTGCCTGGAGGGGGGGGAGCACAGATACG. It is translated as CAWRGGSTDT. The whole CDR3 sequence reads CAWRGGSTDTQYF.

Concerning this clone: The missing CDR3 end, 3 residues past where the read stops, is filled in from the germline J gene. The genes are TRBV12-3 or TRBV12-4 and TRBJ2-5; D uncertain. This CDR3 is 10 amino acids long. Trimming took off 6 bases at V and 3 bases at J, with 2 bases between the two ends. The CDR3 loop is CASSKETQYF. Incomplete CDR3 DNA: TGTGCCAGCAGCAAAGAGACC.

On this clone: The CDR3 goes on 3 residues after the read ends, and that part is filled in from the germline J gene. The rearrangement uses TRBV20-1 and TRBJ2-1; the match to TRBD2 covers 10 bases. V was clipped by 3 bases and J by 8 bases; unmatched bases: 10. This CDR3 spans 15 amino acids. The germline V gene has CDR1 DFQATT and CDR2 SNEGSKA (reference sequence). The CDR3 DNA, read in part, is TGCAGTGCTAGTCGAGCGGGGGGGCTAATCCATGAG. This codes for CSASRAGGLIHE. The complete CDR3 protein is CSASRAGGLIHEQFF.

As concerns this clone: Read sequence stops 3 residues before the CDR3 end, and the germline J gene provides the missing end. The genes are TRBV18 and TRBJ2-7, with D possibly TRBD1 on 7 matching bases. V was cut by 6 bases and J by 3 bases, with 15 bases left in between. The CDR3 totals 14 residues. CDR1 is KGHSH and CDR2 is LQKENI in the germline V gene. The CDR3 protein is CASSRTGGVYEQYF. CDR3 DNA (partial): TGTGCCAGCTCCAGGACAGGAGGGGTCTACGAG.

A word on this clone: From the germline J gene comes the end of the CDR3, since the read stops 3 residues before it. The rearrangement joins TRBV9 to TRBJ2-2; D gene ambiguous. The CDR3 covers 14 residues. In germline, CDR1 is SGDLS, CDR2 YYNGEE. Trimming removed 1 base at V and 1 base at J, with 5 bases between. The CDR3 sequence is CASSVTENTGELFF. The CDR3 bases that were read are TGTGCCAGCAGCGTAACTGAGAACACCGGGGAG.

Remarks on this clone: The read terminates 3 residues before the CDR3 end, so the remaining end is supplied by the germline J gene. The chain is built from TRBV5-5 and TRBJ1-5; possibly TRBD1 for D (6 bases). This CDR3 is 15 amino acids long. From germline, CDR1 is SGHKS and CDR2 YYEKEE (reference sequence). V lost 4 bases and J 3 bases, leaving 14 bases between the germline ends. CDR3 DNA, as far as it was read: TGTGCCAGCAGCGTGGACAGCCGAAACAATCAGCCC. Its translation is CASSVDSRNNQP. The full CDR3 protein is CASSVDSRNNQPQHF.